This TCR beta chain stems from a study of cytomegalovirus exposure and HLA in healthy donors. PCR involved 60 Vbeta and 13 Jbeta primers. Profiling relied on immunoSEQ multiplex PCR, and the TCRdb table lists in-frame clones only, not all of them. The sample has about 150,000 clones; 76% are singletons. The junction had 8 bases not matched to a gene; V was cut back by 5 bases and J by 4 bases. Germline values: CDR1 SEHNR, CDR2 FQNEAQ (reference sequence). The CDR3 consists of 15 residues. The chain is built from TRBV7-9 and TRBJ1-5, with 7 bases aligning to TRBD1. The source is a middle-aged woman in good health and CMV-seronegative. Material: PBMCs. The CDR3 reads CASSPTGSLNQPQHF. CDR3 in DNA: TGTGCCAGCAGCCCGACAGGGAGCCTGAATCAGCCCCAGCATTTT.